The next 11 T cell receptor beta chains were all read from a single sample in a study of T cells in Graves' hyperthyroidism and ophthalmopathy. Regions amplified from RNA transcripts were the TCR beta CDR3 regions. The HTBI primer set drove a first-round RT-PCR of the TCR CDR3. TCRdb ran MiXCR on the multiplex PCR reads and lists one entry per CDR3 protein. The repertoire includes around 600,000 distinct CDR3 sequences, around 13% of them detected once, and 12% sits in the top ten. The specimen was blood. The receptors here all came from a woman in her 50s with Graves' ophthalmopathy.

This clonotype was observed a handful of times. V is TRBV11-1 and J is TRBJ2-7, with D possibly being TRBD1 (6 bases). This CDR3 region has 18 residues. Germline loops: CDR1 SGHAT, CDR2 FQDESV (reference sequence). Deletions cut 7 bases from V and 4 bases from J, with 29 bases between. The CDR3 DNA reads TGTGCCAGCAATAGACCCGACAGGACAGCCGGCCTCCAATACGAGCAGTACTTC. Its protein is CASNRPDRTAGLQYEQYF.

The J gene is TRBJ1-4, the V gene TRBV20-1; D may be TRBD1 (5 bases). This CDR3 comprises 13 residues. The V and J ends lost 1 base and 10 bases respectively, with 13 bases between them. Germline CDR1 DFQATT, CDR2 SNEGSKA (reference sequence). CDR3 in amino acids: CSARGRPGGKLFF. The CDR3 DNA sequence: TGCAGTGCTAGAGGAAGGCCTGGGGGAAAACTGTTTTTT.

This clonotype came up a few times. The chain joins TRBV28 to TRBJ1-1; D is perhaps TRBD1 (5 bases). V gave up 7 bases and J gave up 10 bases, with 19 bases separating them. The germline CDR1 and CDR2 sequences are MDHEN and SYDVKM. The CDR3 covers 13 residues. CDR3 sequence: CASTFGQGSVAFF. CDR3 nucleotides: TGTGCCAGCACCTTCGGGCAGGGCAGCGTAGCTTTCTTT.

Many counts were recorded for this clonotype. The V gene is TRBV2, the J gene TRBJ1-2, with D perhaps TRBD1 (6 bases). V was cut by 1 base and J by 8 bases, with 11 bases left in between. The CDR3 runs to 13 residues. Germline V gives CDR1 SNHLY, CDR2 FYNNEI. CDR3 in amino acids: CASSEETGIGYTF. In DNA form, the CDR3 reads TGTGCCAGCAGTGAAGAAACAGGGATAGGCTACACCTTC. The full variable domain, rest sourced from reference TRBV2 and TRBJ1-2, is EPEVTQTPSHQVTQMGQEVILRCVPISNHLYFYWYRQILGQKVEFLVSFYNNEISEKSEIFDDQFSVERPDGSNFTLKIRSTKLEDSAMYFCASSEETGIGYTFGSGTRLTVV.

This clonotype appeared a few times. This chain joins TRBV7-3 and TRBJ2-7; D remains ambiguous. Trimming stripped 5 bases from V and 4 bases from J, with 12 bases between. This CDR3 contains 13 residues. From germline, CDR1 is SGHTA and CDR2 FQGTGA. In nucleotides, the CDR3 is TGTGCCAGCAGCACCTCCTCAAATTACGAGCAGTACTTC. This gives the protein CASSTSSNYEQYF.

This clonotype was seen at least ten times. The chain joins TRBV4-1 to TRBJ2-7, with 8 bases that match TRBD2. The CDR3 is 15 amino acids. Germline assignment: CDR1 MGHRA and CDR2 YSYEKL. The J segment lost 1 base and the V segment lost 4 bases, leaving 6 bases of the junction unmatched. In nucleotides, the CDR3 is TGCGCCAGCAGCCCATCGGCGGGAGGATCCTACGAGCAGTACTTC. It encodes CASSPSAGGSYEQYF.

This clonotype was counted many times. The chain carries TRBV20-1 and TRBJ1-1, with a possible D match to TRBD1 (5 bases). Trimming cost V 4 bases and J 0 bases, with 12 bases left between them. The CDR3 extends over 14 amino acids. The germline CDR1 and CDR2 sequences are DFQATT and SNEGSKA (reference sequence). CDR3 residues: CSAKNRIMNTEAFF. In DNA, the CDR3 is TGCAGTGCTAAAAACAGGATTATGAACACTGAAGCTTTCTTT.

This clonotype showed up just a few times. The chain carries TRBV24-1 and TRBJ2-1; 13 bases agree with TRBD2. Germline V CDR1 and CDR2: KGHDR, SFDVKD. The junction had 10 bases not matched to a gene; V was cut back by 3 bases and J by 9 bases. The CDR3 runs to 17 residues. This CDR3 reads CATSDLPGLAGAGEQFF. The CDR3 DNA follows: TGTGCCACCAGTGATCTTCCCGGACTAGCGGGGGCCGGTGAGCAGTTCTTC.

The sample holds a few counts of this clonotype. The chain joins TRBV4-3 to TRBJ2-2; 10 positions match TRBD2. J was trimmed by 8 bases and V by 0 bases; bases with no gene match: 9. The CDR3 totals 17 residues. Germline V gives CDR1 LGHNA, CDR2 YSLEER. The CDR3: CASSQDALAGVLGELFF. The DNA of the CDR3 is TGCGCCAGCAGCCAAGATGCGCTAGCGGGAGTTTTGGGGGAGCTGTTTTTT.

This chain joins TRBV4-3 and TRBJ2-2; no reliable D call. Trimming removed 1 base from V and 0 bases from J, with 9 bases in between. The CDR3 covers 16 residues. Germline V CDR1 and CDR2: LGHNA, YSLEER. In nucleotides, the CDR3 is TGCGCCAGCAGCCAAGCCCGGACCTCGAACACCGGGGAGCTGTTTTTT. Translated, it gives CASSQARTSNTGELFF.

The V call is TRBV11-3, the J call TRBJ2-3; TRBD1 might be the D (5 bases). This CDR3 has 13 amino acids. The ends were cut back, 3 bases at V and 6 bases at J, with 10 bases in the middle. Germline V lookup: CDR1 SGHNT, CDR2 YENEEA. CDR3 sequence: CASSFAQGDTQYF. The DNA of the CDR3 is TGTGCCAGCAGCTTTGCCCAGGGCGATACGCAGTATTTT.